The clone carrying this T cell receptor beta chain showed up just a few times. The sample is drawn from a study of cytomegalovirus exposure and HLA in healthy donors. Between the trimmed V and J ends, which lost 1 base and 6 bases, there was a span of 21 bases. Germline assignment: CDR1 SQVTM and CDR2 ANQGSEA. This CDR3 is built from 16 residues. The study ran its PCR with 60 Vbeta and 13 Jbeta primers. Here immunoSEQ multiplex PCR was the method, and the copy in TCRdb shows in-frame clones only, minus some. The sample includes some 190,000 clones, 80% of them seen just once. The J gene is TRBJ1-2, the V gene TRBV29-1; tentatively, D is TRBD1 (6 bases). The sequence derives from a girl under 18 in good health and CMV-seropositive. Specimen: PBMCs. CDR3 coding DNA: TGCAGCGTTGAAGTTCGGGTTCTGACAGGCAGGAATGGCTACACCTTC. The encoded protein is CSVEVRVLTGRNGYTF.